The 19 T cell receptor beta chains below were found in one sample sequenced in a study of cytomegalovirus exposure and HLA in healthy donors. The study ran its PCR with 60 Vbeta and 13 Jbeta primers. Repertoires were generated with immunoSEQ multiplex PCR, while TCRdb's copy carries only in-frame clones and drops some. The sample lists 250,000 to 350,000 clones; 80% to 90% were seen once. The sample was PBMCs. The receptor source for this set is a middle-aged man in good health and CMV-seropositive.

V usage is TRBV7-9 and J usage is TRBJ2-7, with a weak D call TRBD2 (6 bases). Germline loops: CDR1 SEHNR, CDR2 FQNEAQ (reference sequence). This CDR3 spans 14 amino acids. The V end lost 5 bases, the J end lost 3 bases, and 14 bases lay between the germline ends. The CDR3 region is CASSQPGTDYEQYF. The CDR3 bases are TGTGCCAGCAGCCAACCCGGGACTGACTACGAGCAGTACTTC.

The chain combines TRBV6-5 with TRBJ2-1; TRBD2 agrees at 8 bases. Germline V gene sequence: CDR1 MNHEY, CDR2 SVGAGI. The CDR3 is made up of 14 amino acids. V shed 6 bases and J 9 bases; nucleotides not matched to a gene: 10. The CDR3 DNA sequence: TGTGCCAGCAGCACCCCCGGGAGGGTAGGTGAGCAGTTCTTC. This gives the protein CASSTPGRVGEQFF.

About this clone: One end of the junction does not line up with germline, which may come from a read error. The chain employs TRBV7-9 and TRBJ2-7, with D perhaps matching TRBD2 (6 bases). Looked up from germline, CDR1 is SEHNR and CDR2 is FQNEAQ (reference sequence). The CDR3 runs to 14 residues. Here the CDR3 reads CSSSLMSGPYEQYF. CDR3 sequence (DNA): TGTTCCAGCAGCCTGATGAGCGGGCCCTACGAGCAGTACTTC.

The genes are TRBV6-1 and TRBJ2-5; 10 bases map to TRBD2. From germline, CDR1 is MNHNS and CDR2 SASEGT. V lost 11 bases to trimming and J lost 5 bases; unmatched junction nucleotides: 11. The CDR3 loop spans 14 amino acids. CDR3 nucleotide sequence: TGTGCCGGGAACCTAGCGGGAGTATTGGAGACCCAGTACTTC. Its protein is CAGNLAGVLETQYF.

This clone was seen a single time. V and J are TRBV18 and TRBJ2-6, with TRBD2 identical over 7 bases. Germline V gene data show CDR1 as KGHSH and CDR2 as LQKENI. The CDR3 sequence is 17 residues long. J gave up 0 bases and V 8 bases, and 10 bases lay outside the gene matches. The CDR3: CASVKREVNSGANVLTF. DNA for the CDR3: TGTGCCAGCGTTAAACGGGAGGTAAACTCTGGGGCCAACGTCCTGACTTTC.

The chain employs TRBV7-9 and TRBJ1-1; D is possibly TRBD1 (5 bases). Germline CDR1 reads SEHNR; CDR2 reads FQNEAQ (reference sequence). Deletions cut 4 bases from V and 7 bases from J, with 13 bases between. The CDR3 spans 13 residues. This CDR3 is CASSSSGGNEAFF. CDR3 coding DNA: TGTGCCAGCAGCTCCTCGGGGGGGAATGAAGCTTTCTTT.

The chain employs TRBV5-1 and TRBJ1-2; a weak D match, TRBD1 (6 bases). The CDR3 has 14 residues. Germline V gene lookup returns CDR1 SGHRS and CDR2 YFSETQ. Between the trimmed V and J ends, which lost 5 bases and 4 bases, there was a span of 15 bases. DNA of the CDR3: TGCGCCAGCAGTTTTGGACAGCCTGGCTATGGCTACACCTTC. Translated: CASSFGQPGYGYTF.

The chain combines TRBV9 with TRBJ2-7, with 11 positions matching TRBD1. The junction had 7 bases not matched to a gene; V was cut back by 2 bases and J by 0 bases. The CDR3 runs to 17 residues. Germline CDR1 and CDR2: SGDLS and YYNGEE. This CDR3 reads CASSVGPGTGGSYEQYF. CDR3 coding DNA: TGTGCCAGCAGCGTGGGTCCCGGGACAGGGGGCTCCTACGAGCAGTACTTC.

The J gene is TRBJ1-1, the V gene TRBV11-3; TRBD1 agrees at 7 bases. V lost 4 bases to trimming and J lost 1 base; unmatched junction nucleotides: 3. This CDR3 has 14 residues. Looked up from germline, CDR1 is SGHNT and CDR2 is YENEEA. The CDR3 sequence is CASSSGQENTEAFF. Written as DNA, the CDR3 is TGTGCCAGCAGCTCTGGACAGGAGAACACTGAAGCTTTCTTT.

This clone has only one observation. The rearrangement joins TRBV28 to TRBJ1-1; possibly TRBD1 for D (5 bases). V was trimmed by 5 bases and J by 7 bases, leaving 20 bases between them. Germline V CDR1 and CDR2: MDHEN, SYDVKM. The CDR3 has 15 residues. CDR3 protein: CASSTQGLEANEAFF. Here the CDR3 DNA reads TGTGCCAGCAGTACCCAGGGACTTGAGGCCAATGAAGCTTTCTTT.

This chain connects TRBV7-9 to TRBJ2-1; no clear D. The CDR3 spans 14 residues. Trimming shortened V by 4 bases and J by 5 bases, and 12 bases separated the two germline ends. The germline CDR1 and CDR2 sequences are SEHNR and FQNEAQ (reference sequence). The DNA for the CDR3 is TGTGCCAGCAGCTCCACCCGTCCGGACAATGAGCAGTTCTTC. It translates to CASSSTRPDNEQFF.

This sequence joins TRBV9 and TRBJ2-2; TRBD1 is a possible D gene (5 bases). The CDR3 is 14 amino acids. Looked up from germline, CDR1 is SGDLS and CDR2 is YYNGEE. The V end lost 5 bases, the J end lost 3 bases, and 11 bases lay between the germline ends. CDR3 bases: TGTGCCAGCAGGTGGGGCCAGGACACCGGGGAGCTGTTTTTT. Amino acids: CASRWGQDTGELFF.

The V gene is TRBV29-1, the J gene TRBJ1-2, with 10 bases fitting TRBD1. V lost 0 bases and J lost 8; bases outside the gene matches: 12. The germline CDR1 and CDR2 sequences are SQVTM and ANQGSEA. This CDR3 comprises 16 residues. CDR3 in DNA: TGCAGCGTTGAAGATTTCACCTGGACAGGGGGTGAGGGCTACACCTTC. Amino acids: CSVEDFTWTGGEGYTF.

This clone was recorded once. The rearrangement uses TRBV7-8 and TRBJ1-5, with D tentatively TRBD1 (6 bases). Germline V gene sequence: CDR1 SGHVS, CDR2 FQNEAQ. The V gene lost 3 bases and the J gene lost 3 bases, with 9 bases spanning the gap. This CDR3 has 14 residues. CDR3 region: CASSLDRYNQPQHF. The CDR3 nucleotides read TGTGCCAGCAGCTTGGACAGATACAATCAGCCCCAGCATTTT. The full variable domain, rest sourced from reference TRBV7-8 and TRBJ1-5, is GAGVSQSPRYKVAKRGQDVALRCDPISGHVSLFWYQQALGQGPEFLTYFQNEAQLDKSGLPSDRFFAERPEGSVSTLKIQRTQQEDSAVYLCASSLDRYNQPQHFGDGTRLSIL.

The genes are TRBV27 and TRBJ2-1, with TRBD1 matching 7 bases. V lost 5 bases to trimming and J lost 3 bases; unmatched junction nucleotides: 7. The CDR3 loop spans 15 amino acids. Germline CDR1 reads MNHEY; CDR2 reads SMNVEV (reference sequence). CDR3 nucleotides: TGTGCCAGCAGTCCAAGACAGGGAATCTACAATGAGCAGTTCTTC. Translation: CASSPRQGIYNEQFF.

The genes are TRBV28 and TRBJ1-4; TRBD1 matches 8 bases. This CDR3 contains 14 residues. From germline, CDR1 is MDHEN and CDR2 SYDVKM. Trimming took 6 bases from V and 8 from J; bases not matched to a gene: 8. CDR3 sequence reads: CASSRPDRAEKLFF. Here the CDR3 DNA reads TGTGCCAGCAGCCGGCCGGACAGGGCAGAAAAACTGTTTTTT.

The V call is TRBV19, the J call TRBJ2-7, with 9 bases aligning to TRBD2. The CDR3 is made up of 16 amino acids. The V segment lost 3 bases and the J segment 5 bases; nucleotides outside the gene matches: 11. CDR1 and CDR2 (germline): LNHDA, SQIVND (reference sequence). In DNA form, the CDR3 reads TGTGCCAGTAGTATTACAGGTAGCGGGAGTGGCAACGAGCAGTACTTC. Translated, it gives CASSITGSGSGNEQYF.

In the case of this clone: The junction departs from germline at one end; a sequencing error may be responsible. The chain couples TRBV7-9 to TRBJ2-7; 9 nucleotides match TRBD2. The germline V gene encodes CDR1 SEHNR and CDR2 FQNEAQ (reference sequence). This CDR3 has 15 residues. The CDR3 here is CSSSYRLAETYEQYF. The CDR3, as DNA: TGTTCCAGCAGCTATAGACTAGCGGAGACCTACGAGCAGTACTTC.

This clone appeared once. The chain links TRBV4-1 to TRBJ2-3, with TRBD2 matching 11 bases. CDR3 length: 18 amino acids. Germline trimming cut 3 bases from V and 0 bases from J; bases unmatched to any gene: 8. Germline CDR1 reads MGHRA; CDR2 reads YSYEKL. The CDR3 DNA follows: TGCGCCAGCAGCCAGTTACCGGGACTAGCGGCAAGCACAGATACGCAGTATTTT. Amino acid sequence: CASSQLPGLAASTDTQYF.